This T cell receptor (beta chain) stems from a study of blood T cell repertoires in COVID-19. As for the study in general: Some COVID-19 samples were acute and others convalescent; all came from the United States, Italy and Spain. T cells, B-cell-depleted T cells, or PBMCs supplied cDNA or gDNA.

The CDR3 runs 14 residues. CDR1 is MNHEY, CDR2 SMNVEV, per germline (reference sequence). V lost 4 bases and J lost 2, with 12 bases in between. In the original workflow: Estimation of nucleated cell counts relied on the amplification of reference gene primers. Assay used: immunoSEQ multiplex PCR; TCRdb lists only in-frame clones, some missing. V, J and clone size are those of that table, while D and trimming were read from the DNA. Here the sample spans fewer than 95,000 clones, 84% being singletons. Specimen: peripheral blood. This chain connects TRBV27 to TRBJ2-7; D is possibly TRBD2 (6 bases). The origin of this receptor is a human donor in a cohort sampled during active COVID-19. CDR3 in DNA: TGTGCCAGCAGTTCCACTGGCGGGGCCTACGAGCAGTACTTC. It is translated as CASSSTGGAYEQYF.